This TCR beta chain was profiled in a study of T cells after yellow fever vaccination. About the study: Where fractions had low cell numbers, libraries were prepared from them with the SMART-Seq v4 Ultra Low Input RNA kit. Study outcomes and limitations: Most primary-vaccination clones recurred post-booster (roughly 96% CD4, over 70% CD8). It was a weaker secondary response, yet one that peaked faster, at day 5 versus 15.

It was through 5'RACE template switching that TCR cDNA was made, with a universal primer site and UMIs added. MiXCR was run by TCRdb on the 5' RACE reads, yielding one entry per CDR3 protein. The sample has 200,000 or so distinct CDR3 sequences, 6.5% to 7.5% seen once. Worth noting for this clonotype: Antigen specificity is unknown.

Trimming removed 0 bases from V and 2 bases from J, with 8 bases in between. The CDR3 covers 15 residues. Germline CDR1 is MNHEY and CDR2 is SVGAGI. The starting material was CD4+ T cells sorted from PBMCs, obtained on the day of the yellow fever booster vaccination. The chain joins TRBV6-5 to TRBJ1-5, with a weak D call TRBD1 (5 bases). This receptor was obtained from a man under 40 who received the YFV17D yellow fever vaccine. The DNA for the CDR3 is TGTGCCAGCAGTTACTCGTCGGGGGGCAATCAGCCCCAGCATTTT. Its protein is CASSYSSGGNQPQHF.